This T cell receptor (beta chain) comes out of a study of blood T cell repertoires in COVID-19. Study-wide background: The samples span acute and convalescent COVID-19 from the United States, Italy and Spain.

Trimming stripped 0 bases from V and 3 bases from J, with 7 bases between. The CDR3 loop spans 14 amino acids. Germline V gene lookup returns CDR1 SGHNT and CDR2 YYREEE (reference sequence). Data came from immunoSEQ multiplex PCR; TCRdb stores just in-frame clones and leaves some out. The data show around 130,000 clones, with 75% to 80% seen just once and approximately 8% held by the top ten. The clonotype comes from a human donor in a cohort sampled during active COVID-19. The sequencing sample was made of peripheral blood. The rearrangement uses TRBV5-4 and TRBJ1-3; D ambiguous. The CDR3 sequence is CASSLDASGNTIYF. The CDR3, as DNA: TGTGCCAGCAGCTTGGATGCCAGTGGAAACACCATATATTTT. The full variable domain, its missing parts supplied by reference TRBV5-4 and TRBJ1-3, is ETGVTQSPTHLIKTRGQQVTLRCSSQSGHNTVSWYQQALGQGPQFIFQYYREEENGRGNFPPRFSGLQFPNYSSELNVNALELDDSALYLCASSLDASGNTIYFGEGSWLTVV.